Listed below are T cell receptor beta chains from one sample, sequenced in a study of T cells expressing NK-cell markers. Following a re-call of the 5' RACE reads, TCRdb has one entry per CDR3 protein and lacks DNA. The sample's table shows roughly 450,000 distinct CDR3 sequences. The material sequenced was blood T cells: a sorted CD56 or NKG2C T cell subset, CD4+ or CD8+ T cells, or bulk PBMC T cells (not recorded which). These receptors were obtained from a woman aged 45-60 years in good health. Both conserved end residues are part of each CDR3.

v_gene	j_gene	CDR3aa
TRBV7-2	TRBJ2-7	CASSVGLAGVYEQYF
TRBV16	TRBJ1-1	CASSQFLENTEAFF
TRBV29-1	TRBJ2-5	CSVDLFSGIASYLETQYF
TRBV20-1	TRBJ1-5	CSALGGSNQPQHF
TRBV29-1	TRBJ1-2	CSVESAGTTYGYTF
TRBV20-1	TRBJ2-5	CSAIPLQRSQETQYF
TRBV24-1	TRBJ2-2	CATSGGMETGELFF
TRBV7-2	TRBJ2-1	CASSSRDVKFF
TRBV3-1	TRBJ1-1	CASSTEGAKNTEAFF
TRBV18	TRBJ2-1	CASSDGPPPNEQFF
TRBV7-8	TRBJ1-5	CASSHFGQPQHF
TRBV29-1	TRBJ2-3	CSVCPGTDTQYF
TRBV29-1	TRBJ2-3	CSVAAGGYTDTQYF
TRBV10-2	TRBJ2-3	CASSESTGPSDTQYF
TRBV6-5	TRBJ1-4	CASSLSTGTLEKLFF
TRBV28	TRBJ2-7	CASSRGIGYEQYF
TRBV6-1	TRBJ1-4	CASTRGTGKGSNEKLFF
TRBV2	TRBJ2-5	CASSETGSQGETQYF
TRBV10-3	TRBJ2-7	CAISGLAGHYEQYF
TRBV20-1	TRBJ2-3	CSAPGQTDTQYF
TRBV19	TRBJ2-2	CASTPRGTGATGELFF
TRBV12-3/TRBV12-4	TRBJ2-7	CASSLMGPQTSYEQYF
TRBV20-1	TRBJ2-3	CSASPLAGADTQYF
TRBV27	TRBJ2-4	CASRPGRGEAKNIQYF
TRBV12-3/TRBV12-4	TRBJ1-2	CASSLRPPQFLYGYTF
TRBV11-2	TRBJ1-1	CASSSLRDYTEAFF
TRBV10-3	TRBJ2-5	CAISQGEPPGETQYF
TRBV5-1	TRBJ2-3	CASSLEWEGRDTQYF
TRBV11-2	TRBJ2-3	CASSLSGTRPTSTDTQYF
TRBV5-1	TRBJ2-7	CASSQSGVPYEQYF
TRBV10-3	TRBJ2-1	CAIKSSSLDNEQFF
TRBV9	TRBJ2-2	CASSVGRRNTGELFF
TRBV6-5	TRBJ2-4	CASSYSGQTKNIQYF
TRBV4-1	TRBJ2-3	CASSQWARGPDTQYF
TRBV30	TRBJ1-1	CAWSANRWKLNTEAFF
TRBV5-6	TRBJ2-1	CASLLLGQLGNEQFF
TRBV7-9	TRBJ2-7	CASSLEGQGIYEQYF
TRBV19	TRBJ2-5	CASSLTGDETQYF
TRBV19	TRBJ2-6	CASSRDHGSGANVLTF
TRBV5-1	TRBJ2-4	CASSLLGTVAKNIQYF
TRBV10-3	TRBJ2-1	CAISDPVAPPPYNEQFF
TRBV20-1	TRBJ2-1	CSAYPGTKDEQFF
TRBV5-1	TRBJ1-2	CASSFTTPGSGGYTF
TRBV6-2/TRBV6-3	TRBJ2-1	CASSSPGAPKFF
TRBV10-2	TRBJ2-2	CASSATSGRTGELFF
TRBV29-1	TRBJ2-3	CSVKGGGLFSTDTQYF
TRBV7-8	TRBJ2-5	CASSKRDRASQETQYF
TRBV20-1	TRBJ1-5	CSAPETGGNQPQHF
TRBV18	TRBJ2-5	CASSNLAGHPQETQYF
TRBV12-3/TRBV12-4	TRBJ1-1	CASSYGQANTEAFF
TRBV11-2	TRBJ1-1	CASSRGQSLNTEAFF
TRBV7-2	TRBJ2-4	CASSLRTMDIQYF
TRBV3-1	TRBJ2-5	CASSPQSGNQETQYF
TRBV19	TRBJ2-1	CASKSAGASYNEQFF